The T cell receptor beta chain under discussion was sequenced for a study of blood T cell repertoires in COVID-19. About the study: The United States, Italy and Spain provided the acute and convalescent COVID-19 samples. T cells, B-cell-depleted T cells, or PBMCs supplied cDNA or gDNA.

V shed 2 bases and J shed 1 base, with 6 bases lying between them. The CDR3 contains 14 residues. Germline V gene sequence: CDR1 SNHLY, CDR2 FYNNEI. In the authors' workflow: Quantification of nucleated cells was approximated via reference gene primer amplification. The data were produced by immunoSEQ multiplex PCR, yet TCRdb's version contains in-frame clones alone and is incomplete. That table is the source of V, J and clone size, and D and trimming were worked out from the DNA. The profile shows 120,000 to 150,000 clones, roughly four fifths of them singletons. J is TRBJ1-5 and V is TRBV2; D might be TRBD1 (5 bases). Sequenced input: peripheral blood. This sequence was found in a human donor with acute or convalescent COVID-19. The donor label of this sample is uncertain. In DNA, the CDR3 is TGTGCCAGCAGTGAATGGGGCAGCAATCAGCCCCAGCATTTT. This codes for CASSEWGSNQPQHF.